This T cell receptor (beta chain) was identified in a study of blood T cells in healthy people across ages. Study information: The template switching approach captured approximately one barcoded beta molecule for every two T cells.

The second PCR ran roughly 7 to 12 cycles with a sample-barcoded 5' primer and J-beta primers. MiXCR, run by TCRdb on the 5' RACE reads, gives a single entry per CDR3 protein. Of more than 1,000,000 distinct CDR3 sequences in the sample, about 23% were seen once. Note on this clonotype: Its target is not known.

Study observations and caveats: Without sorted subsets, naive and antigen-experienced compartments could not be conclusively compared. It was held that the diversity estimates obtained from one million T cells were underestimates.

These data were likewise used in another study, on T cells of mothers and their children.

This clonotype was sampled from a girl aged 2-9 years in good health. The specimen sequenced was blood.

The CDR3, as DNA: TGTGCCAGCACCCTCTTGGGAGGGGTCACTGAAGCTTTCTTT. This translates into CASTLLGGVTEAFF. This chain connects TRBV27 to TRBJ1-1; tentative D call: TRBD1 (5 bases). The V gene lost 7 bases and the J gene lost 4 bases, with 16 bases spanning the gap. CDR1 and CDR2 (germline): MNHEY, SMNVEV (reference sequence). This CDR3 spans 14 amino acids.